Presented here are 20 T cell receptor beta chains from one specimen sequenced in a study of CD8 T cells in ankylosing spondylitis. TCRdb re-derived calls from the 5' RACE reads in MiXCR, one entry per CDR3 protein. This sample has about 160,000 distinct CDR3 sequences, with about 18% found just once. The sequenced sample consisted of blood, either unsorted or a sorted T cell fraction (not recorded which). These TCRs come from a male donor with ankylosing spondylitis or in good health (not recorded which).

This clonotype was counted only a few times. This chain joins TRBV5-1 and TRBJ1-1; 9 nucleotides align to TRBD1. This CDR3 spans 14 amino acids. With V trimmed by 4 bases and J by 11 bases, 12 bases remained unmatched. Looked up from germline, CDR1 is SGHRS and CDR2 is YFSETQ. The CDR3 DNA reads TGCGCCAGCAGCACCCGGGGACAGGGAGAGTCGGCTTTCTTT. It is translated as CASSTRGQGESAFF.

This clonotype has a handful of counts. The chain is built from TRBV10-3 and TRBJ2-2, with a weak D call TRBD2 (6 bases). V lost 4 bases and J 12 bases, leaving 9 bases between the germline ends. This CDR3 region has 11 residues. Germline V gives CDR1 ENHRY, CDR2 SYGVKD. DNA of the CDR3: TGTGCCATCAGTGGGGGACTTCAGCTGTTTTTT. Its protein product is CAISGGLQLFF.

Concerning this clonotype itself: This may be a read error, as it is one base from a much larger clone. The J gene is TRBJ2-3, the V gene TRBV5-1, with D possibly TRBD1 on 5 matching bases. The J call may be incorrect, as the DNA end agrees better with TRBJ1-5. CDR1 is SGHRS and CDR2 is YFSETQ in the germline V gene. The CDR3 is made up of 14 amino acids. The CDR3 coding sequence is TGCGCCAGTGAAAAGGGGTCAAGCACAGATACGCAGCATTTT. Protein: CASEKGSSTDTQHF.

This clonotype was counted at least ten times. V usage is TRBV7-2 and J usage is TRBJ2-7; 10 bases are shared with TRBD1. Germline CDR1 reads SGHTA; CDR2 reads FQGNSA. Trimming removed 3 bases from V and 7 bases from J; junction bases left unmatched: 6. The CDR3 has 14 residues. CDR3 residues: CASSLAGQGPEQYF. The CDR3 DNA is TGTGCCAGCAGCTTGGCGGGACAGGGGCCGGAGCAGTACTTC.

At least ten counts were recorded for this clonotype. The chain carries TRBV5-1 and TRBJ1-2; D unclear. Germline CDR1 reads SGHRS; CDR2 reads YFSETQ. This CDR3 has 15 amino acids. Trimming removed 5 bases from V and 1 base from J, with 15 bases in between. CDR3: CASSPKQLLNYGYTF. The DNA of the CDR3 is TGCGCCAGCAGTCCCAAGCAGTTGCTTAACTATGGCTACACCTTC.

This clonotype was counted only a few times. This chain joins TRBV27 and TRBJ1-2; 9 bases map to TRBD1. The CDR3 is made up of 14 amino acids. J was trimmed by 2 bases and V by 6 bases; bases with no gene match: 4. Germline V gene data show CDR1 as MNHEY and CDR2 as SMNVEV (reference sequence). For the CDR3, the DNA is TGTGCCAGCAGATGGGGACAGGGAAACTATGGCTACACCTTC. Its protein is CASRWGQGNYGYTF.

The rearrangement uses TRBV5-1 and TRBJ2-1; 9 bases are a match to TRBD2. The CDR3 runs to 17 residues. The V gene end was trimmed by 3 bases and the J gene end by 0 bases; junction bases not matched to a gene: 7. Germline V CDR1 and CDR2: SGHRS, YFSETQ. In nucleotides, the CDR3 is TGCGCCAGCAGCTACCCGGCGGGGGGGGACTCCTACAATGAGCAGTTCTTC. It codes for CASSYPAGGDSYNEQFF.

Many counts were recorded for this clonotype. The chain has TRBV5-5 and TRBJ2-5; no firm D call. V lost 1 base and J 6 bases, leaving 16 bases between the germline ends. The CDR3 loop spans 15 amino acids. Germline V gene data show CDR1 as SGHKS and CDR2 as YYEKEE (reference sequence). The CDR3, as DNA: TGTGCCAGCAGCTTGAGAACGGAAGCCTTAAAGACCCAGTACTTC. It codes for CASSLRTEALKTQYF.

J is TRBJ1-1 and V is TRBV4-1; D not resolved. Trimming took 0 bases from V and 0 from J, leaving 5 bases between them. Germline V gives CDR1 MGHRA, CDR2 YSYEKL. CDR3 length equals 14 residues. DNA for the CDR3: TGCGCCAGCAGCCAAGACACGGTGAACACTGAAGCTTTCTTT. As protein: CASSQDTVNTEAFF.

Ten or more counts support this clonotype. The chain joins TRBV11-2 to TRBJ2-2, with D perhaps matching TRBD1 (6 bases). The germline V and J ends were trimmed by 5 bases and 1 base, with 26 bases remaining between them. The germline CDR1 and CDR2 sequences are SGHAT and FQNNGV. This CDR3 is 20 amino acids long. Here the CDR3 reads CASSPRQGRGPPWNTGELFF. Written as DNA, the CDR3 is TGTGCCAGCAGCCCTAGGCAGGGCAGGGGCCCTCCATGGAACACCGGGGAGCTGTTTTTT.

In its sample, this clonotype was seen many times. The chain employs TRBV28 and TRBJ1-1; possible D gene TRBD1, 6 bases. Germline V gene sequence: CDR1 MDHEN, CDR2 SYDVKM. V dropped 4 bases and J dropped 1 base, with 13 bases sitting between them. This CDR3 has 15 amino acids. This CDR3 is CASSYPGQTNTEAFF. In DNA form, the CDR3 reads TGTGCCAGCAGTTACCCGGGACAAACGAACACTGAAGCTTTCTTT.

This clonotype has more than one count but fewer than ten. The chain joins TRBV18 to TRBJ1-2; no firm D call. Germline values: CDR1 KGHSH, CDR2 LQKENI. V was clipped by 4 bases and J by 4 bases, with 13 bases between them. This CDR3 region has 14 residues. The CDR3 coding sequence is TGTGCCAGCTCACTAGCGTCGGGTGGCTATGGCTACACCTTC. This translates into CASSLASGGYGYTF. Full variable domain (missing parts from reference TRBV18 and TRBJ1-2): NAGVMQNPRHLVRRRGQEARLRCSPMKGHSHVYWYRQLPEEGLKFMVYLQKENIIDESGMPKERFSAEFPKEGPSILRIQQVVRGDSAAYFCASSLASGGYGYTFGSGTRLTVV.

V and J are TRBV27 and TRBJ2-7; 8 nucleotides match TRBD1. The germline V gene has CDR1 MNHEY and CDR2 SMNVEV (reference sequence). The CDR3 has 14 residues. CDR3 loop: CAISFRTGFGEQYF. The CDR3 DNA sequence: TGTGCTATCAGTTTCCGGACAGGGTTCGGCGAGCAGTACTTC.

This clonotype has a handful of counts. The V call is TRBV10-2, the J call TRBJ2-5; no clear D. CDR3 length equals 13 residues. Trimming removed 0 bases at V and 5 bases at J, with 7 bases between. Looked up from germline, CDR1 is WSHSY and CDR2 is SAAADI. The CDR3 region has the DNA TGCGCCAGCAGTGAGTCTGTGGGGGAGACCCAGTACTTC. Amino acid sequence: CASSESVGETQYF.

This clonotype was counted between two and nine times. This chain uses TRBV29-1 with TRBJ1-3; D may be TRBD1 (6 bases). This CDR3 has 15 residues. The germline CDR1 and CDR2 sequences are SQVTM and ANQGSEA. Trimming cost V 4 bases and J 0 bases, with 13 bases left between them. The CDR3 sequence is CSVGWDIDSGNTIYF. The CDR3 DNA sequence: TGCAGCGTTGGATGGGACATAGACTCTGGAAACACCATATATTTT.

V and J are TRBV10-3 and TRBJ2-7, with 11 bases matching TRBD2. Germline CDR1 is ENHRY and CDR2 is SYGVKD. The CDR3 is made up of 12 amino acids. V was clipped by 6 bases and J by 12 bases; unmatched bases: 7. The CDR3 spells CAIRGTSGDWYF. In DNA form, the CDR3 reads TGTGCCATCAGGGGGACTAGCGGAGATTGGTACTTC.

This clonotype was seen ten or more times. The V gene is TRBV20-1, the J gene TRBJ2-1; 7 nucleotides match TRBD2. The CDR3 sequence is 15 residues long. The germline CDR1 and CDR2 sequences are DFQATT and SNEGSKA (reference sequence). J lost 5 bases, V lost 5 bases, and 12 bases had no gene match. CDR3 in DNA: TGCAGTGCTTCACTGAGCGGGGCCCCTGACAATGAGCAGTTCTTC. Translation: CSASLSGAPDNEQFF.

The chain has TRBV27 and TRBJ1-2, with 8 bases lining up with TRBD1. The CDR3 spans 14 residues. Germline V gene data show CDR1 as MNHEY and CDR2 as SMNVEV (reference sequence). The V and J ends lost 5 bases and 8 bases, in that order; junction bases with no gene match: 10. The CDR3 DNA follows: TGTGCCAGCAGTCCAGGACAGGGCCAAAGGGGCTACACCTTC. The encoded protein is CASSPGQGQRGYTF.

This clonotype occurred a few times. The chain recombines TRBV28 with TRBJ1-1; 7 bases align to TRBD1. The CDR3 totals 15 residues. CDR1 and CDR2 from the germline V gene are MDHEN and SYDVKM. Unmatched junction bases numbered 13, after V lost 6 bases and J lost 6 bases. The CDR3 is CASRAPGTVVPEAFF. The CDR3 coding sequence is TGTGCCAGCAGAGCACCCGGGACAGTTGTTCCTGAAGCTTTCTTT.

The V and J genes are TRBV12-3 or TRBV12-4 and TRBJ1-1; D is possibly TRBD1 (5 bases). With 3 bases removed from V and 3 bases from J, the gap between germline ends came to 11 bases. The CDR3 sequence is 14 residues long. CDR3 DNA: TGTGCCAGCAGTTTCCGGGCGGGGGACACTGAAGCTTTCTTT. Protein: CASSFRAGDTEAFF.